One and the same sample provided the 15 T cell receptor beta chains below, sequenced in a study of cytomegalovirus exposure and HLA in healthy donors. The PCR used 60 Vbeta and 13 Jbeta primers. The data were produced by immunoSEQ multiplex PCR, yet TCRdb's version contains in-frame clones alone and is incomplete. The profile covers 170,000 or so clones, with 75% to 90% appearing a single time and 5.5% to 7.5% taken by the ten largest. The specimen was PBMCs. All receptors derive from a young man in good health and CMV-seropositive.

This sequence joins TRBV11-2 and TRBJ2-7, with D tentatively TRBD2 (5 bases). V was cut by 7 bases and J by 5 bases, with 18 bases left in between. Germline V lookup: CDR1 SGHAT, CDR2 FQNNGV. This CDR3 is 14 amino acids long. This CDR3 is CASTLREYYNEQYF. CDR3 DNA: TGTGCCAGCACCCTGAGGGAGTATTATAACGAGCAGTACTTC.

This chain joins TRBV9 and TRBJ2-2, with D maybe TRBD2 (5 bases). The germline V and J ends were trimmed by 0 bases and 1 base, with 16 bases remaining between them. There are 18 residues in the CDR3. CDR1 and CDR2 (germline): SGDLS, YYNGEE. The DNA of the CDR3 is TGTGCCAGCAGCGTAGGGCTGTGGCGGAGCGGGAACACCGGGGAGCTGTTTTTT. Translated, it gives CASSVGLWRSGNTGELFF.

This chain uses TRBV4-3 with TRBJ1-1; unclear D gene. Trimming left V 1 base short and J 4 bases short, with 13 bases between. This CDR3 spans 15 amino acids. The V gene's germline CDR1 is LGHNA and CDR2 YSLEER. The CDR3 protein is CASSQAITSSTEAFF. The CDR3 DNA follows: TGCGCCAGCAGCCAAGCAATCACCTCGAGCACTGAAGCTTTCTTT.

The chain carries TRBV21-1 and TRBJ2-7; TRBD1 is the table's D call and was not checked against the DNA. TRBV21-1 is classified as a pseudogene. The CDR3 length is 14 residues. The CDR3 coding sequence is TGTGCCAGCAGCAAAGCTTCAGGCCGGCACGAGCAGTACTTC. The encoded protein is CASSKASGRHEQYF.

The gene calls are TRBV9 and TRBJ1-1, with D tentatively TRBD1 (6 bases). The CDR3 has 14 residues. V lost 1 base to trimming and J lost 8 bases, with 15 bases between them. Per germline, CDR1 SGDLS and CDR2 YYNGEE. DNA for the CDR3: TGTGCCAGCAGCGTAAGTGTGGGGGCCCCAGAAGCTTTCTTT. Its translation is CASSVSVGAPEAFF. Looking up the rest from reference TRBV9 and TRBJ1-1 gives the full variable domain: DSGVTQTPKHLITATGQRVTLRCSPRSGDLSVYWYQQSLDQGLQFLIQYYNGEERAKGNILERFSAQQFPDLHSELNLSSLELGDSALYFCASSVSVGAPEAFFGQGTRLTVV.

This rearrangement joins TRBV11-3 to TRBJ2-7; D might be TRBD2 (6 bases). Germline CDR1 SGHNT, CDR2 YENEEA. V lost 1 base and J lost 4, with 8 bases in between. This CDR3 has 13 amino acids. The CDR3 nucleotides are TGTGCCAGCAGCTTAGCGGAGGGGTACGAGCAGTACTTC. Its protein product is CASSLAEGYEQYF.

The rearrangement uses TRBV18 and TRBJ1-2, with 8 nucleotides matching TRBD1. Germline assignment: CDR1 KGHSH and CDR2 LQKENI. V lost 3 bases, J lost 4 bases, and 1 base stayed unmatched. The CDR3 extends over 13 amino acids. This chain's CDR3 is CASSPQGAYGYTF. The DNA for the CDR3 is TGTGCCAGCTCACCGCAGGGGGCCTATGGCTACACCTTC.

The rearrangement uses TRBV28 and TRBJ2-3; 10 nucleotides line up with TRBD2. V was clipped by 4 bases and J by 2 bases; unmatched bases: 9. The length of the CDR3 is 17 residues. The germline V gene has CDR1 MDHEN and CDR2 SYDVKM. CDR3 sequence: CASSSLELAGNTDTQYF. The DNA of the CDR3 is TGTGCCAGCAGTTCCCTAGAACTAGCGGGAAACACAGATACGCAGTATTTT.

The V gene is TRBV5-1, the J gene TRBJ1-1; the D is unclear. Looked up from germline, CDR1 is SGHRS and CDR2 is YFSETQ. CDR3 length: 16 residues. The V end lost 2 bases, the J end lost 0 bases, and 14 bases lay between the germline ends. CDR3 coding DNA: TGCGCCAGCAGCTTCCGGCGCGGTGAGGTGAACACTGAAGCTTTCTTT. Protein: CASSFRRGEVNTEAFF.

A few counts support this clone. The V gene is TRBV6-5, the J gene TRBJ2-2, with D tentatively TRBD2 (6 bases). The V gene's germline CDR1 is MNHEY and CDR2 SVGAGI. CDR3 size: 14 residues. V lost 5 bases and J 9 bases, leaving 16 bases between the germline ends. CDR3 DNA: TGTGCCAGCAGTGACCCCCCTAGCGACAGGGAGCTGTTTTTT. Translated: CASSDPPSDRELFF.

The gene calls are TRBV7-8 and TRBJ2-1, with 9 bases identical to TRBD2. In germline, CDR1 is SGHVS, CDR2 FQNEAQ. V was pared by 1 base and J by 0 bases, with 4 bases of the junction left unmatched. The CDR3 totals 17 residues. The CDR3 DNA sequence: TGTGCCAGCAGCTTAGTGGCGGGAGGGCCCTCCTACAATGAGCAGTTCTTC. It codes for CASSLVAGGPSYNEQFF.

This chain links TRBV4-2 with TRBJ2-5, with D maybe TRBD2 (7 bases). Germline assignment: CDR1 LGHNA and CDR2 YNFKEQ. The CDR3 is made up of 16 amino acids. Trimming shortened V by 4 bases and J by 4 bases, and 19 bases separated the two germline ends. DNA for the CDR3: TGTGCCAGCAGCCCAGGGGACTACCGTCCCGCAGAGACCCAGTACTTC. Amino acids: CASSPGDYRPAETQYF.

In DNA form, the CDR3 reads TGTGCCAGCAGCTTAGAGGGAGCAAACACCATATATTTT. This encodes CASSLEGANTIYF. V and J are TRBV11-2 and TRBJ1-3; D uncertain. V was trimmed by 0 bases and J by 6 bases, leaving 6 bases between them. Germline CDR1 SGHAT, CDR2 FQNNGV. The CDR3 is made up of 13 amino acids. Together with reference TRBV11-2 and TRBJ1-3, the CDR3 gives the full variable domain: EAGVAQSPRYKIIEKRQSVAFWCNPISGHATLYWYQQILGQGPKLLIQFQNNGVVDDSQLPKDRFSAERLKGVDSTLKIQPAKLEDSAVYLCASSLEGANTIYFGEGSWLTVV.

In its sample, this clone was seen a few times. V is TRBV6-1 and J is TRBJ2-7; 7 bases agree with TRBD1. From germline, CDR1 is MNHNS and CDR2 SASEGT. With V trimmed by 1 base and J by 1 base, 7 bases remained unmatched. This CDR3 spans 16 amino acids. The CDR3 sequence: CASSEVLGDSSYEQYF. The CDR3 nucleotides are TGTGCCAGCAGTGAAGTTTTAGGGGACAGTTCCTACGAGCAGTACTTC.

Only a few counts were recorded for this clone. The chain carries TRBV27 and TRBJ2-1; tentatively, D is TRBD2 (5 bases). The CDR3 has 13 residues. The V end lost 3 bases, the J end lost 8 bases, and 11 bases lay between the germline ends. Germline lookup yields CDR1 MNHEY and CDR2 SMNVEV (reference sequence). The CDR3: CASSFFRGDEQFF. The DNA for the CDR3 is TGTGCCAGCAGTTTCTTTCGGGGAGATGAGCAGTTCTTC.